This record looks at one T cell receptor beta chain sequence and its context. This sample was included in a study of blood T cell repertoires in COVID-19. Study as a whole: Donors in the United States, Italy and Spain gave samples during acute or convalescent COVID-19. PBMCs, B-cell-depleted T cells, or T cells provided the cDNA or gDNA that made up the material.

Germline values: CDR1 LNHDA, CDR2 SQIVND (reference sequence). The CDR3 spans 11 residues. V lost 11 bases and J 2 bases, leaving 10 bases between the germline ends. Measured with immunoSEQ multiplex PCR; TCRdb has only the in-frame clones, and not every one. Here the sample spans roughly 500,000 clones, roughly 88% being singletons. The TCR sequence derives from a human donor in a cohort sampled during active COVID-19. This sequence joins TRBV19 and TRBJ2-7; a possible D gene is TRBD2 (6 bases). Input material: peripheral blood. CDR3 nucleotides: TGTGCCTCCCGCGGGGCCTACGAGCAGTACTTC. Protein sequence: CASRGAYEQYF. The variable domain in full, with the rest retrieved from reference TRBV19 and TRBJ2-7, is DGGITQSPKYLFRKEGQNVTLSCEQNLNHDAMYWYRQDPGQGLRLIYYSQIVNDFQKGDIAEGYSVSREKKESFPLTVTSAQKNPTAFYLCASRGAYEQYFGPGTRLTVT.